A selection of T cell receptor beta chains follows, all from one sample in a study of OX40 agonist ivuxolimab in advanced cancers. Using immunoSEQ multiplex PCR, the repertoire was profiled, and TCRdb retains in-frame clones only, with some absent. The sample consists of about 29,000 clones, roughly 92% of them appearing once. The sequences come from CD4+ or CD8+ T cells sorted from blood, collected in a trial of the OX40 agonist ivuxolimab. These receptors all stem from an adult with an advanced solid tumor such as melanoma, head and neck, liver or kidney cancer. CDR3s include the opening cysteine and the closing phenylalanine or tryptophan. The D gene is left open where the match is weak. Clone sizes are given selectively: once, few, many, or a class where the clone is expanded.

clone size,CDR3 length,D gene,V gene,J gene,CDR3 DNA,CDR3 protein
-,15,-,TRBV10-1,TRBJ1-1,TGCGCCAGCAGTGAGTTTCAGGGGTTGAACACTGAAGCTTTCTTT,CASSEFQGLNTEAFF
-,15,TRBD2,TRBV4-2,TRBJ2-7,TGTGCCAGCAGCCAATTAGCGGGGGGGCAGCACGAGCAGTACTTC,CASSQLAGGQHEQYF
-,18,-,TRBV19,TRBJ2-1,TGTGCCAGTAGTATAGGGTTACGGGCCTTTCACTCCTACAATGAGCAGTTCTTC,CASSIGLRAFHSYNEQFF
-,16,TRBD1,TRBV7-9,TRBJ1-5,TGTGCCAGCAGCTCTACCCGGACAGGGGGCAATCAGCCCCAGCATTTT,CASSSTRTGGNQPQHF
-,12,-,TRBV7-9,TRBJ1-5,TGTGCCAGCAGCTTAGAGGGCCAGCCCCAGCATTTT,CASSLEGQPQHF
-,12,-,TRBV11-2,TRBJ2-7,TGTGCCAGCAGCTTACTAGGTACTCAGCAGTACTTC,CASSLLGTQQYF
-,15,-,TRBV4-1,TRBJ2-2,TGCGCCAGCAGCCTCATGGGGAGCTCCACCGGGGAGCTGTTTTTT,CASSLMGSSTGELFF
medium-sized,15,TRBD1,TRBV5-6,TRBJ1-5,TGTGCCAGCAGCTTGGCTCAGGGGGGTTATCAGCCCCAGCATTTT,CASSLAQGGYQPQHF
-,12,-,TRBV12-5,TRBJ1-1,TGTGCTAGTGGTTTGATGGACACTGAAGCTTTCTTT,CASGLMDTEAFF
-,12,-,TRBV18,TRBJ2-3,TGTGCCAGCTCACAGGGTGCAGATACGCAGTATTTT,CASSQGADTQYF
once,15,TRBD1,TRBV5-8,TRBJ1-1,TGTGCCAGCAGCCCACCACAGGGGTTGAACACTGAAGCTTTCTTT,CASSPPQGLNTEAFF
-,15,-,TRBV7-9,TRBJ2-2,TGTGCCAGCAGCCTTAGGGGGGGCGCGTCCGGGGAGCTGTTTTTT,CASSLRGGASGELFF
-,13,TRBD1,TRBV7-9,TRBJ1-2,TGTGCCAGCAGCTTAGGGGACAGGCCTGGCTACACCTTC,CASSLGDRPGYTF
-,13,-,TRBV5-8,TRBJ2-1,TGTGCCAGCAGCTTGGAACAGTACAATGAGCAGTTCTTC,CASSLEQYNEQFF
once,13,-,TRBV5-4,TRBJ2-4,TGTGCCAGCAGCCCACCGGCCAAAAACATTCAGTACTTC,CASSPPAKNIQYF